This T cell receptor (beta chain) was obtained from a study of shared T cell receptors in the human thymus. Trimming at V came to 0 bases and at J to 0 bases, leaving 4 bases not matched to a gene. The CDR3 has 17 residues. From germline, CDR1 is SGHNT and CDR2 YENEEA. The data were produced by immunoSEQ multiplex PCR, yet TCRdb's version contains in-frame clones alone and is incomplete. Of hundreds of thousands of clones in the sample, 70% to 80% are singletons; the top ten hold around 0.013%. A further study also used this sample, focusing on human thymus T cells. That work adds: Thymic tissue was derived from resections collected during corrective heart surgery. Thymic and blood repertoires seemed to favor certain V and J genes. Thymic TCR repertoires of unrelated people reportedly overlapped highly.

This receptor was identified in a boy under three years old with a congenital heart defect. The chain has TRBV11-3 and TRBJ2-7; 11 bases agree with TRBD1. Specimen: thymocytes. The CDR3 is CASSLDPGTGGSYEQYF. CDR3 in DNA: TGTGCCAGCAGCTTAGATCCGGGGACAGGGGGCTCCTACGAGCAGTACTTC. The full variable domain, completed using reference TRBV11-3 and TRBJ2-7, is EAGVVQSPRYKIIEKKQPVAFWCNPISGHNTLYWYLQNLGQGPELLIRYENEEAVDDSQLPKDRFSAERLKGVDSTLKIQPAELGDSAVYLCASSLDPGTGGSYEQYFGPGTRLTVT.